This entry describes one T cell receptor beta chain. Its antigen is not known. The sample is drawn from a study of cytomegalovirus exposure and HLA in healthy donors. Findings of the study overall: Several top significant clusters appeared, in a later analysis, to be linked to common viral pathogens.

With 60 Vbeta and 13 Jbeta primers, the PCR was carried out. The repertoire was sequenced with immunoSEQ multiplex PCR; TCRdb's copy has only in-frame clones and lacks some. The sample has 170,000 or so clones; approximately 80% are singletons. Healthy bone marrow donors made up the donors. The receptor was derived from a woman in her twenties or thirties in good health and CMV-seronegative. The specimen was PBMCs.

The CDR3 region has the DNA TGTGCCAGCACCAGGACAGGCGACGACTACGAGCAGTACTTC. Protein product: CASTRTGDDYEQYF. The V call is TRBV9, the J call TRBJ2-7, with 7 bases that match TRBD1. The CDR3 covers 14 residues. Losses at the gene ends were 6 bases for V and 3 bases for J; bases not matched to a gene: 9. In germline, CDR1 is SGDLS, CDR2 YYNGEE.